This passage covers 10 T cell receptor beta chains from one sample sequenced in a study of T cells in Graves' hyperthyroidism and ophthalmopathy (dated by TCRdb to 2018 to 2020). Receptor amplification or capture employed multiplex PCR. Reads for this sample came from an Illumina HiSeq 2000. The TCR beta CDR3 regions were amplified from RNA transcripts. The TCR CDR3 was subjected to a first round of RT-PCR using the HTBI primer set and the Qiagen OneStep RT-PCR kit. In TCRdb, the public reads were trimmed at Q25 with fastp and aligned with MiXCR, with productive beta chains retained. Rows with a matching CDR3 protein are joined into one entry that keeps the most common DNA and genes. A total of around 380,000 distinct CDR3 sequences appear in this sample, roughly 14% of them only once. About a fifth of the sample belongs to the ten largest clones. Sequencing input: blood. These receptors were collected from a man aged 25-45 years with Graves' hyperthyroidism that later progressed to Graves' ophthalmopathy.

This clonotype occurred many times. V is TRBV12-3 or TRBV12-4 and J is TRBJ1-1; 10 bases are shared with TRBD1. V trimming: 6 bases; J trimming: 5 bases; junction bases outside the gene matches: 6. The CDR3 is made up of 14 amino acids. CDR3 loop: CASRRQGARTEAFF. CDR3 nucleotide sequence: TGTGCCAGCAGGCGACAGGGGGCGCGTACTGAAGCTTTCTTT.

The chain is built from TRBV19 and TRBJ1-4, with a possible D match to TRBD1 (5 bases). V dropped 7 bases and J dropped 6 bases, with 12 bases sitting between them. CDR1 and CDR2 from the germline V gene are LNHDA and SQIVND (reference sequence). This CDR3 contains 13 residues. The DNA of the CDR3 is TGTGCCAGTAACGACAGAACACATGAAAAACTGTTTTTT. It yields the protein CASNDRTHEKLFF.

This clonotype was detected only once. A much larger clone lies one base from this, so it may be a read error. Lacking the conserved final phenylalanine or tryptophan, this CDR3 likely reflects a read error. This chain links TRBV7-9 with TRBJ2-1; maybe TRBD2 (6 bases). CDR1 and CDR2 (germline): SEHNR, FQNEAQ (reference sequence). CDR3 size: 14 residues. V was cut by 4 bases and J by 8 bases, with 15 bases left in between. The CDR3 spells CASSYAGWEDEQFC. CDR3 DNA: TGTGCCAGCAGCTATGCAGGGTGGGAGGATGAGCAGTTCTGC.

This clonotype was seen at least ten times. The chain uses TRBV20-1 and TRBJ1-5, with 10 bases aligning to TRBD1. The CDR3 is 17 amino acids. The germline V gene encodes CDR1 DFQATT and CDR2 SNEGSKA (reference sequence). Trimming cost V 0 bases and J 7 bases; bases outside gene matches: 12. The DNA of the CDR3 is TGCAGTGCTAGAGATTTGTCCGGGACAGGGGAAGGGCAGCCCCAGCATTTT. It translates to CSARDLSGTGEGQPQHF.

This clonotype was recorded at least ten times. This chain links TRBV7-9 with TRBJ2-1; no clear D gene. The germline V gene encodes CDR1 SEHNR and CDR2 FQNEAQ (reference sequence). With 5 bases removed from V and 9 bases from J, the gap between germline ends came to 11 bases. The CDR3 is 12 amino acids. This CDR3 reads CASSVDYREQFF. DNA for the CDR3: TGTGCCAGCAGCGTTGATTATCGTGAGCAGTTCTTC.

The table lists this clonotype with many counts. This rearrangement joins TRBV29-1 to TRBJ1-1, with D hard to call. Trimming cost V 4 bases and J 8 bases, with 17 bases left between them. The CDR3 runs to 13 residues. CDR1 SQVTM and CDR2 ANQGSEA come from the germline V gene. Here the CDR3 DNA reads TGCAGCGTTGGTCAACATGGAAGATCCGAAGCTTTCTTT. Protein product: CSVGQHGRSEAFF. Variable domain in full (rest from reference TRBV29-1 and TRBJ1-1): SAVISQKPSRDICQRGTSLTIQCQVDSQVTMMFWYRQQPGQSLTLIATANQGSEATYESGFVIDKFPISRPNLTFSTLTVSNMSPEDSSIYLCSVGQHGRSEAFFGQGTRLTVV.

The gene calls are TRBV6-1 and TRBJ2-1; no clear D. CDR3 size: 13 residues. The ends were cut back, 5 bases at V and 5 bases at J, with 10 bases in the middle. CDR1 MNHNS and CDR2 SASEGT come from the germline V gene. DNA for the CDR3: TGTGCCAGCAGTTATATCCAGAACAATGAGCAGTTCTTC. Translating it yields CASSYIQNNEQFF.

This clonotype was detected ten times or more. The chain carries TRBV27 and TRBJ1-1; a weak D match, TRBD1 (5 bases). The CDR3 is made up of 16 amino acids. CDR1 is MNHEY and CDR2 is SMNVEV in the germline V gene (reference sequence). The V and J ends lost 5 bases and 0 bases respectively, with 16 bases between them. In DNA form, the CDR3 reads TGTGCCAGCAGTGGGGGAAAGGGGCACATGAACACTGAAGCTTTCTTT. This translates into CASSGGKGHMNTEAFF.

This clonotype was found a few times. In DNA, the CDR3 is TGCAGCGGTCGGGGGGGAAGCAATGAGCAGTTCTTC. It codes for CSGRGGSNEQFF. The chain combines TRBV29-1 with TRBJ2-1, with TRBD2 matching over 8 bases. Germline CDR1 is SQVTM and CDR2 is ANQGSEA. The CDR3 contains 12 residues. With 7 bases clipped from V and 6 bases from J, the junction kept 5 bases outside the gene matches.

This clonotype has only a few counts. This chain links TRBV9 with TRBJ1-6, with D unclear. The CDR3 is 11 amino acids. V lost 7 bases and J 5 bases, leaving 4 bases between the germline ends. Germline-derived CDR1 and CDR2 are SGDLS and YYNGEE. The CDR3 DNA follows: TGTGCCAGCGGTAATAATTCACCCCTCCACTTT. Protein: CASGNNSPLHF.